This T cell receptor (beta chain) emerged from a study of brain T cells in children with intractable seizures. Data came from immunoSEQ multiplex PCR; TCRdb stores just in-frame clones and leaves some out. This sample has about 40,000 clones, with 90% found just once. The CDR3 is 13 amino acids. Trimming cost V 3 bases and J 14 bases, with 15 bases left between them. The V gene's germline CDR1 is SGDLS and CDR2 YYNGEE. The rearrangement joins TRBV9 to TRBJ1-6, with D maybe TRBD1 (6 bases). This specimen was peripheral blood, taken at surgery. This receptor was identified in a girl under 10 years old with tuberous sclerosis and intractable seizures. The CDR3 reads CASSAWGGRALHF. For the CDR3, the DNA is TGTGCCAGCAGCGCCTGGGGGGGGCGAGCCCTCCACTTT.